This T cell receptor beta chain originates from a study of blood T cell repertoires in COVID-19. Original methodology: Counts of nucleated cells, estimated from reference gene primer amplification, were obtained. Clones were read by immunoSEQ multiplex PCR, and TCRdb kept only the in-frame ones, dropping some. V and J calls plus clone size are reproduced from that table; the DNA served to infer D and trimming. The table lists about 240,000 clones, 82% of them singletons. The germline CDR1 and CDR2 sequences are SNHLY and FYNNEI. Trimming took 3 bases from V and 8 from J, leaving 19 bases between them. This CDR3 has 15 amino acids.

The sequence derives from a woman aged 55-69 years with active or convalescent COVID-19. The rearrangement joins TRBV2 to TRBJ1-2; D ambiguous. The sequenced sample was peripheral blood. CDR3 coding DNA: TGTGCCAGCAGTGAGATCCTAACGGGGTCGGGAGGCTACACCTTC. It yields the protein CASSEILTGSGGYTF. Variable domain in full (rest from reference TRBV2 and TRBJ1-2): EPEVTQTPSHQVTQMGQEVILRCVPISNHLYFYWYRQILGQKVEFLVSFYNNEISEKSEIFDDQFSVERPDGSNFTLKIRSTKLEDSAMYFCASSEILTGSGGYTFGSGTRLTVV.